These 23 T cell receptor beta chains were all obtained from the same sample, sequenced in a study of cytomegalovirus exposure and HLA in healthy donors. Here immunoSEQ multiplex PCR was the method, and the copy in TCRdb shows in-frame clones only, minus some. This sample has fewer than 95,000 clones, with 84% found just once. Sequencing was performed on PBMCs. The receptors were gathered from a woman aged 18-30 years in good health and CMV-seropositive.

The chain is built from TRBV5-1 and TRBJ2-7; weak D call: TRBD1 (5 bases). This CDR3 comprises 14 residues. The V gene lost 0 bases and the J gene lost 4 bases, with 11 bases spanning the gap. Germline CDR1 reads SGHRS; CDR2 reads YFSETQ. The DNA of the CDR3 is TGCGCCAGCAGCTTGGGGCAGGGAAGGTACGAGCAGTACTTC. It is translated as CASSLGQGRYEQYF.

The gene calls are TRBV27 and TRBJ1-2, with D unclear. Trimming removed 5 bases from V and 2 bases from J, with 18 bases in between. The CDR3 has 16 amino acids. The germline CDR1 and CDR2 sequences are MNHEY and SMNVEV (reference sequence). CDR3 sequence: CASSPFYGDGNYGYTF. CDR3 sequence (DNA): TGTGCCAGCAGTCCCTTCTACGGGGATGGCAACTATGGCTACACCTTC.

The chain joins TRBV7-2 to TRBJ2-7; 8 bases are shared with TRBD2. The CDR3 is 15 amino acids. CDR1 is SGHTA and CDR2 is FQGNSA in the germline V gene. Trimming cost V 2 bases and J 4 bases; bases outside gene matches: 7. The CDR3 here is CASSLLTGGQYEQYF. CDR3 DNA: TGTGCCAGCAGCTTATTGACGGGGGGGCAATACGAGCAGTACTTC.

The chain uses TRBV5-1 and TRBJ1-1; the D is unclear. Looked up from germline, CDR1 is SGHRS and CDR2 is YFSETQ. This CDR3 contains 13 residues. Trimming cost V 3 bases and J 1 base, with 7 bases left between them. The CDR3: CASSSNRNTEAFF. Here the CDR3 DNA reads TGCGCCAGCAGCTCGAACAGGAACACTGAAGCTTTCTTT.

The rearrangement uses TRBV6-1 and TRBJ2-4; TRBD1 is a possible D gene (5 bases). The germline V and J ends were trimmed by 1 base and 0 bases, with 19 bases remaining between them. CDR1 is MNHNS and CDR2 is SASEGT in the germline V gene. There are 19 residues in the CDR3. The CDR3 coding sequence is TGTGCCAGCAGTGAAGGGGGCCCCGTGTTGATGATAGCCAAAAACATTCAGTACTTC. This encodes CASSEGGPVLMIAKNIQYF.

The chain carries TRBV19 and TRBJ2-4; D is possibly TRBD2 (6 bases). CDR3 size: 14 residues. V gave up 5 bases and J gave up 6 bases, with 14 bases separating them. CDR1 LNHDA and CDR2 SQIVND come from the germline V gene (reference sequence). DNA of the CDR3: TGTGCCAGTAGTGACGGACTACAGACAAACATTCAGTACTTC. Amino acid sequence: CASSDGLQTNIQYF.

The CDR3 DNA reads TGTGCCACCGTACAGGGGATGAACACTGAAGCTTTCTTT. This encodes CATVQGMNTEAFF. V is TRBV6-6 and J is TRBJ1-1, with 7 bases matching TRBD1. V lost 10 bases and J lost 0; bases outside the gene matches: 5. The germline CDR1 and CDR2 sequences are MNHNY and SVGAGI (reference sequence). CDR3 length: 13 residues.

V and J are TRBV6-4 and TRBJ1-1; D gene ambiguous. V was pared by 5 bases and J by 1 base, with 8 bases between. CDR3 length: 13 amino acids. The germline V gene encodes CDR1 MRHNA and CDR2 SNTAGT. DNA of the CDR3: TGTGCCAGCAGTTCATCGCGGAACACTGAAGCTTTCTTT. Translating gives CASSSSRNTEAFF.

This clone has just one count. This chain uses TRBV6-1 with TRBJ2-7; TRBD1 agrees at 11 bases. The trim removed 7 bases at V and 4 bases at J, leaving 6 bases unmatched. The CDR3 runs to 14 residues. Germline V gene lookup returns CDR1 MNHNS and CDR2 SASEGT. CDR3 bases: TGTGCCAGCACTCCGGGACAGGGGGTGTACGAGCAGTACTTC. Amino acid sequence: CASTPGQGVYEQYF.

The chain employs TRBV6-5 and TRBJ1-1, with D possibly TRBD1 on 6 matching bases. The CDR3 is 13 amino acids. Per germline, CDR1 MNHEY and CDR2 SVGAGI. Trimming took 7 bases from V and 7 from J, leaving 16 bases between them. The CDR3 DNA reads TGTGCCAGCATTCGGACAGCTTCGCTTGAAGCTTTCTTT. Its protein product is CASIRTASLEAFF.

The rearrangement joins TRBV6-1 to TRBJ2-5, with a weak D call TRBD1 (5 bases). This CDR3 is built from 13 residues. Germline CDR1 is MNHNS and CDR2 is SASEGT. V lost 5 bases and J lost 5, with 12 bases in between. The CDR3 nucleotides are TGTGCCAGCAGTATCTCAGGGTCCGAGACCCAGTACTTC. Its protein product is CASSISGSETQYF.

V is TRBV5-6 and J is TRBJ1-2; 8 bases map to TRBD1. Germline V gives CDR1 SGHDT, CDR2 YYEEEE. The CDR3 extends over 13 amino acids. The trim removed 5 bases at V and 4 bases at J, leaving 4 bases unmatched. The CDR3 here is CASRTQGAYGYTF. The CDR3 DNA reads TGTGCCAGCAGAACCCAGGGGGCCTATGGCTACACCTTC.

V gene TRBV6-5 combines with J gene TRBJ1-2; 7 nucleotides match TRBD1. Germline values: CDR1 MNHEY, CDR2 SVGAGI. The CDR3 consists of 16 residues. V shed 4 bases, J shed 3 bases, and the junction held 11 bases outside the gene matches. The CDR3 region has the DNA TGTGCCAGCAGTTCAACTGGGGACAGAGTCCACTATGGCTACACCTTC. Its translation is CASSSTGDRVHYGYTF.

The CDR3 DNA is TGCGCCAGCAGCGCCTCCGGGACAGGGCCGGTTAGCGGGGAGCTGTTTTTT. Its translation: CASSASGTGPVSGELFF. This chain connects TRBV5-1 to TRBJ2-2; 9 bases fit TRBD1. CDR1 and CDR2 from the germline V gene are SGHRS and YFSETQ. This CDR3 is built from 17 residues. The V segment lost 4 bases and the J segment 7 bases; nucleotides outside the gene matches: 14.

This clone was seen once. The V and J genes are TRBV6-6 and TRBJ1-2, with 9 bases matching TRBD1. With V trimmed by 2 bases and J by 8 bases, 9 bases remained unmatched. Germline V gives CDR1 MNHNY, CDR2 SVGAGI (reference sequence). The CDR3 has 15 amino acids. CDR3 nucleotides: TGTGCCAGCAGTTACCCGTCGGGACAGGGTATGGGCTACACCTTC. It yields the protein CASSYPSGQGMGYTF.

V and J are TRBV5-4 and TRBJ2-7; weak D call: TRBD1 (5 bases). Germline CDR1 reads SGHNT; CDR2 reads YYREEE (reference sequence). Trimming stripped 4 bases from V and 0 bases from J, with 8 bases between. This CDR3 has 13 residues. CDR3: CASSPRVSYEQYF. The CDR3 DNA reads as TGTGCCAGCAGCCCCAGGGTCTCCTACGAGCAGTACTTC.

This clone was detected only a few times. The chain has TRBV10-3 and TRBJ1-2; possibly TRBD1 for D (5 bases). Germline CDR1 reads ENHRY; CDR2 reads SYGVKD. Trimming removed 2 bases at V and 6 bases at J, with 10 bases between. The CDR3 runs to 13 residues. The DNA for the CDR3 is TGTGCCATCAGTGAGCTCCAGGGCGATGGCTACACCTTC. Translated, it gives CAISELQGDGYTF.

The chain links TRBV4-1 to TRBJ1-1; 7 nucleotides align to TRBD1. This CDR3 spans 17 amino acids. J lost 0 bases, V lost 4 bases, and 11 bases had no gene match. Germline V gene data show CDR1 as MGHRA and CDR2 as YSYEKL. The CDR3 nucleotides read TGCGCCAGCAGCCTCACTCCGGGACAGTTTATGAACACTGAAGCTTTCTTT. Amino acid sequence: CASSLTPGQFMNTEAFF.

The chain joins TRBV6-6 to TRBJ2-7, with 12 bases lining up with TRBD1. CDR1 is MNHNY and CDR2 is SVGAGI in the germline V gene (reference sequence). Germline trimming cut 4 bases from V and 8 bases from J; bases unmatched to any gene: 9. The CDR3 is 15 amino acids. The CDR3 loop is CASSSRGQGARKQYF. DNA of the CDR3: TGTGCCAGCAGTTCCAGGGGACAGGGGGCGCGGAAGCAGTACTTC.

CDR3: CASRGQLYGYTF. CDR3 in DNA: TGTGCCAGCAGGGGACAGTTATATGGCTACACCTTC. The chain recombines TRBV13 with TRBJ1-2; 7 positions agree with TRBD1. The CDR3 is made up of 12 amino acids. CDR1 PRHDT and CDR2 FYEKMQ come from the germline V gene (reference sequence). With V trimmed by 6 bases and J by 5 bases, 3 bases remained unmatched.

V and J are TRBV5-1 and TRBJ2-5, with TRBD2 matching 7 bases. CDR3 length: 16 amino acids. The germline gives CDR1 SGHRS, CDR2 YFSETQ. Germline trimming cut 0 bases from V and 5 bases from J; bases unmatched to any gene: 10. Here the CDR3 DNA reads TGCGCCAGCAGCTTGGACGGCGGACTAGGTGGGGAGACCCAGTACTTC. This gives the protein CASSLDGGLGGETQYF.

The V and J genes are TRBV9 and TRBJ2-3, with no clear D. Trimming removed 4 bases from V and 5 bases from J, with 14 bases in between. Per germline, CDR1 SGDLS and CDR2 YYNGEE. This CDR3 is built from 14 residues. The CDR3 nucleotides read TGTGCCAGCAGCAAGAGGAGTGTGAAAGATACGCAGTATTTT. Protein product: CASSKRSVKDTQYF.

V usage is TRBV6-6 and J usage is TRBJ1-3; 8 nucleotides line up with TRBD1. The CDR3 loop spans 14 amino acids. Germline values: CDR1 MNHNY, CDR2 SVGAGI (reference sequence). V was pared by 6 bases and J by 2 bases, with 3 bases of the junction left unmatched. The CDR3 is CASRRQGTGNTIYF. The CDR3 region has the DNA TGTGCCAGCAGGCGACAGGGGACTGGAAACACCATATATTTT.